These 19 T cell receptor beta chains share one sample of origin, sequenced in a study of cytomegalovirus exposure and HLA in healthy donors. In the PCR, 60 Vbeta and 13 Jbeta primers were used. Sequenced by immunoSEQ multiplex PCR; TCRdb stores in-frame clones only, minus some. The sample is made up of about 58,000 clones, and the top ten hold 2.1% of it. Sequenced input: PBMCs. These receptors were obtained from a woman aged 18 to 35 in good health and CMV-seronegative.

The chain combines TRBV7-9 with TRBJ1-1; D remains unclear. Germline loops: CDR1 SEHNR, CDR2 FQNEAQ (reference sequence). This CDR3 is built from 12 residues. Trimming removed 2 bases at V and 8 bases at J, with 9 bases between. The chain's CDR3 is CASSLIVREAFF. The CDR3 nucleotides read TGTGCCAGCAGCTTAATAGTCCGGGAAGCTTTCTTT.

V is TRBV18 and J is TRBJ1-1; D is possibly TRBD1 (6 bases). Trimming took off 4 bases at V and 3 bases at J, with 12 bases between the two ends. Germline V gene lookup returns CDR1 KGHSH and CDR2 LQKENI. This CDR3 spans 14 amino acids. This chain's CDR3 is CASSLVDSDTEAFF. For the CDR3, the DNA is TGTGCCAGCTCACTGGTGGACAGTGACACTGAAGCTTTCTTT. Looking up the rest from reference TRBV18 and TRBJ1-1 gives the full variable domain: NAGVMQNPRHLVRRRGQEARLRCSPMKGHSHVYWYRQLPEEGLKFMVYLQKENIIDESGMPKERFSAEFPKEGPSILRIQQVVRGDSAAYFCASSLVDSDTEAFFGQGTRLTVV.

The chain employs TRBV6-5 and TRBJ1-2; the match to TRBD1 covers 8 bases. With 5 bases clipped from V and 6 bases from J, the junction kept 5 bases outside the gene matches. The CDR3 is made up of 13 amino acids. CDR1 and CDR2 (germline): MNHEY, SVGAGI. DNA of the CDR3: TGTGCCAGCAGTGGACAGGGTTCGGATGGCTACACCTTC. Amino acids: CASSGQGSDGYTF.

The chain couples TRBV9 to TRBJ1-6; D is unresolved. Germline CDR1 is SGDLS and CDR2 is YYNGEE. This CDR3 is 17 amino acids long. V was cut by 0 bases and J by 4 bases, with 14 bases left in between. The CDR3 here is CASSVGIRRQYNSPLHF. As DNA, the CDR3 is TGTGCCAGCAGCGTAGGTATCAGGCGCCAGTATAATTCACCCCTCCACTTT.

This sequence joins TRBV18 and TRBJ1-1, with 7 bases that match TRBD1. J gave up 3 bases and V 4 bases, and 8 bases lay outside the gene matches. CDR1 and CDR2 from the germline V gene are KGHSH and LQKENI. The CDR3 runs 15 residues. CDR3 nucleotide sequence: TGTGCCAGCTCACAAGGTCTGACAGGGCACACTGAAGCTTTCTTT. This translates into CASSQGLTGHTEAFF.

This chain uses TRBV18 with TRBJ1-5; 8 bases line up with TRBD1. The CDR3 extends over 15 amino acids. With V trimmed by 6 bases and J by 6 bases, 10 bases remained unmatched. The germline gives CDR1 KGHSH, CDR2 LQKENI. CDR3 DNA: TGTGCCAGCTCGAACGTCGCAGGGGGCCTTCAGCCCCAGCATTTT. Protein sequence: CASSNVAGGLQPQHF.

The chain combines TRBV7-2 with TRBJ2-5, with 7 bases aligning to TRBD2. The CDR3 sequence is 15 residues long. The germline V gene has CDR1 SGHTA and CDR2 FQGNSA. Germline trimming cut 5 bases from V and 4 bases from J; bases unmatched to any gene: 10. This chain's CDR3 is CASSLGGAGRETQYF. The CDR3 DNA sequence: TGTGCCAGCAGCCTGGGAGGGGCGGGGCGAGAGACCCAGTACTTC.

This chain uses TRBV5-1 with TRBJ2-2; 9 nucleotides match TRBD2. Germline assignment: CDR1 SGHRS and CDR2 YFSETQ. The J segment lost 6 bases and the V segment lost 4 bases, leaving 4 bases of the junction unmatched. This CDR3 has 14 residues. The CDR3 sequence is CASSPGLAAGELFF. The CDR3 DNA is TGCGCCAGCAGCCCGGGACTAGCTGCCGGGGAGCTGTTTTTT. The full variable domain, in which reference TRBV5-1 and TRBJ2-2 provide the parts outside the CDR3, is KAGVTQTPRYLIKTRGQQVTLSCSPISGHRSVSWYQQTPGQGLQFLFEYFSETQRNKGNFPGRFSGRQFSNSRSEMNVSTLELGDSALYLCASSPGLAAGELFFGEGSRLTVL.

The CDR3 DNA is TGTGCCAGCAGCTTAGATCTCCCCTCAGGGGCCGGGGAGCTGTTTTTT. Translated, it gives CASSLDLPSGAGELFF. The chain links TRBV11-2 to TRBJ2-2, with a tentative D call TRBD1 (6 bases). Germline CDR1 SGHAT, CDR2 FQNNGV. The CDR3 contains 16 residues. The V end was cut by 0 bases, the J end by 6 bases, with 14 bases between.

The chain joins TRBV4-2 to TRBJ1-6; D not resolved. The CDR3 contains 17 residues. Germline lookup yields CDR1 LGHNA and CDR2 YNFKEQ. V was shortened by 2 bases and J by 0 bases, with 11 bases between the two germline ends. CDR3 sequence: CASSQPGGSSYNSPLHF. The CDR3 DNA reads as TGTGCCAGCAGCCAACCGGGCGGGAGCTCCTATAATTCACCCCTCCACTTT.

The CDR3 bases are TGTGCCAGCGCAAATTGGACAGGGAAGGGCTACACCTTC. Encoded protein: CASANWTGKGYTF. The chain links TRBV27 to TRBJ1-2; 8 nucleotides line up with TRBD1. CDR3 size: 13 residues. Germline lookup yields CDR1 MNHEY and CDR2 SMNVEV (reference sequence). Trimming took 8 bases from V and 8 from J; bases not matched to a gene: 10.

The CDR3: CASSLQGIRQPQHF. DNA for the CDR3: TGTGCCAGCTCATTACAGGGAATCAGGCAGCCCCAGCATTTT. The chain couples TRBV18 to TRBJ1-5; TRBD1 is a possible D gene (6 bases). CDR1 is KGHSH, CDR2 LQKENI, per germline. Deletions cut 5 bases from V and 7 bases from J, with 15 bases between. The CDR3 length is 14 residues.

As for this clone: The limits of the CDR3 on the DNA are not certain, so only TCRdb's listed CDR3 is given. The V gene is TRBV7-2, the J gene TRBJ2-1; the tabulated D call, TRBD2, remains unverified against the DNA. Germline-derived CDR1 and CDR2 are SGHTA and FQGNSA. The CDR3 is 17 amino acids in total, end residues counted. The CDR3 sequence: CASSLFSGGGLPLWQFF.

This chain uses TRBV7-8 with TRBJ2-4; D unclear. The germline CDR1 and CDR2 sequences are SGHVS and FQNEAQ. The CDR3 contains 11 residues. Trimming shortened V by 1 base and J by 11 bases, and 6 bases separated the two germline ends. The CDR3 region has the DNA TGTGCCAGCAGCTTAGATGGCCTTCAGTACTTC. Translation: CASSLDGLQYF. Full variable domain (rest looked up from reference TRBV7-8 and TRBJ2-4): GAGVSQSPRYKVAKRGQDVALRCDPISGHVSLFWYQQALGQGPEFLTYFQNEAQLDKSGLPSDRFFAERPEGSVSTLKIQRTQQEDSAVYLCASSLDGLQYFGAGTRLSVL.

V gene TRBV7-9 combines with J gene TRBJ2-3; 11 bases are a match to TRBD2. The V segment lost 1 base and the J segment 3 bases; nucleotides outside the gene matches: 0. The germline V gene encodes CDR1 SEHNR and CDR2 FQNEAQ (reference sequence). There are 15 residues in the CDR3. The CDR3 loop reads CASSLGTSGTDTQYF. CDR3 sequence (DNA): TGTGCCAGCAGCTTAGGGACTAGCGGGACAGATACGCAGTATTTT. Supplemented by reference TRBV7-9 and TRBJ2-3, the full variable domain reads DTGVSQNPRHKITKRGQNVTFRCDPISEHNRLYWYRQTLGQGPEFLTYFQNEAQLEKSRLLSDRFSAERPKGSFSTLEIQRTEQGDSAMYLCASSLGTSGTDTQYFGPGTRLTVL.

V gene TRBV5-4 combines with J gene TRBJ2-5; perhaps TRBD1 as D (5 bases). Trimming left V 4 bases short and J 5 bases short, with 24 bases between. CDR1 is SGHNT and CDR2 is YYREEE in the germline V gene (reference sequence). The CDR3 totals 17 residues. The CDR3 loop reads CASSRHPIQGPEETQYF. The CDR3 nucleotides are TGTGCCAGCAGCCGCCATCCTATTCAGGGTCCGGAGGAGACCCAGTACTTC.

DNA of the CDR3: TGTGCCAGCAGCTTAACGGGAAACACTGAAGCTTTCTTT. Encoded protein: CASSLTGNTEAFF. The chain joins TRBV7-8 to TRBJ1-1; D remains ambiguous. Trimming pared 2 bases from V and 2 bases from J, leaving 6 bases between. The CDR3 covers 13 residues. Germline CDR1 SGHVS, CDR2 FQNEAQ.

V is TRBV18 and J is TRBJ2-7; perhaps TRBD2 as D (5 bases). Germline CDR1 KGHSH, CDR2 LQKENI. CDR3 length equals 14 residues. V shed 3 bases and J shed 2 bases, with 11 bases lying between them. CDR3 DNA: TGTGCCAGCTCACCGAGCGGACTCGCCTACGAGCAGTACTTC. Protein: CASSPSGLAYEQYF.

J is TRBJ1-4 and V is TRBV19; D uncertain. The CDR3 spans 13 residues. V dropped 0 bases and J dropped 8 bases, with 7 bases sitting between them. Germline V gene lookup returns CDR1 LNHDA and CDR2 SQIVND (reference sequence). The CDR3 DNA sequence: TGTGCCAGTAGTATAGATCTTCCCGAAAAACTGTTTTTT. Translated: CASSIDLPEKLFF. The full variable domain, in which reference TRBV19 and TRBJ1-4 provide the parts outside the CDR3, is DGGITQSPKYLFRKEGQNVTLSCEQNLNHDAMYWYRQDPGQGLRLIYYSQIVNDFQKGDIAEGYSVSREKKESFPLTVTSAQKNPTAFYLCASSIDLPEKLFFGSGTQLSVL.